This is a list of T cell receptor beta chains from one sample in a study of tumor-infiltrating lymphocytes in primary liver carcinoma. TCRdb itself ran the multiplex PCR reads through MiXCR, one entry per CDR3 protein. Here the sample spans approximately 120,000 distinct CDR3 sequences, around 64% being singletons. Material for sequencing was liver tumor tissue from sampling region 3. The receptors here all came from a woman aged 55-70 years with primary liver carcinoma and hepatitis B virus infection. Each CDR3 is given with its conserved first and last residue. Fields, in order: J gene, clone size, V gene, D gene, CDR3 protein, CDR3 DNA. The D gene is left open where the match is weak. The listing skips clone size in some rows; elsewhere it reads once, few, many or a size class.

TRBJ1-1 - TRBV5-1 TRBD1 CASSAGTGSATEAFF TGCGCCAGCAGCGCCGGGACAGGGTCGGCCACTGAAGCTTTCTTT
TRBJ2-1 - TRBV11-2 - CASSLADGEYNEQIF TGTGCCAGCAGCTTAGCGGACGGGGAGTACAATGAGCAAATCTTC
TRBJ2-7 many TRBV4-1 TRBD2 CASSQEPTVSGSLYEQYF TGCGCCAGCAGCCAGGAGCCTACAGTAAGCGGGAGCCTCTACGAGCAGTACTTC
TRBJ2-4 - TRBV12-3/TRBV12-4 TRBD2 CACGRGLAGVDIQYF TGTGCCTGCGGGCGCGGACTAGCGGGAGTAGACATTCAGTACTTC
TRBJ2-2 many TRBV21-1 - CASSKGLAGGRNTGELFF TGTGCCAGCAGCAAAGGGCTAGCGGGAGGGAGGAACACCGGGGAGCTGTTTTTT
TRBJ2-5 once TRBV12-3/TRBV12-4 TRBD2 CASSPLNAGVGRTETQYF TGTGCCAGCAGTCCCCTTAACGCGGGGGTCGGGAGAACGGAGACCCAATACTTC
TRBJ2-7 - TRBV11-2 TRBD1 CAGSLVPTGAYNQYF TGTGCCGGCAGCTTAGTCCCGACAGGGGCCTACAATCAGTACTTC
TRBJ1-2 - TRBV11-2 - CDSSLAGGYGYTF TGTGACAGCAGCTTAGCCGGGGGCTATGGCTACACCTTC
TRBJ2-7 once TRBV11-2 - CASSLARYEHCF TGTGCCAGCAGCTTAGCCCGTTACGAGCACTGCTTC
TRBJ2-7 - TRBV5-4 - CVSSFGGSSTYEQYF TGTGTCAGCAGCTTCGGAGGCTCTAGCACCTACGAGCAGTACTTC
TRBJ2-7 many TRBV6-1 - CASSGWQGGRYQYEQYF TGTGCCAGCAGTGGTTGGCAGGGGGGCCGATACCAGTACGAGCAGTACTTC
TRBJ2-7 - TRBV29-1 - CSVEAPETIGRAAGEQYF TGCAGCGTTGAAGCCCCCGAGACTATCGGAAGGGCTGCAGGCGAGCAGTACTTC
TRBJ1-5 once TRBV30 - CAWKLPGPKSQPQRF TGTGCCTGGAAGCTGCCGGGACCAAAATCCCAGCCCCAGCGTTTT
TRBJ2-7 - TRBV28 TRBD2 CASRSRGSASGRRLYEQYF TGTGCCAGCAGGTCTCGGGGGTCGGCTAGCGGGAGGCGCCTCTACGAGCAGTACTTC
TRBJ1-1 - TRBV12-3/TRBV12-4 - CASSNPNTETFF TGTGCCAGCAGCAATCCTAACACTGAAACCTTCTTT
TRBJ1-3 - TRBV12-3/TRBV12-4 - CATVQGTSGNTIYF TGCGCCACCGTACAGGGTACCTCTGGAAACACTATATATTTT
TRBJ2-5 - TRBV5-1 - CASSLEGSGVGETQYF TGCGCCAGCAGCTTGGAAGGTAGCGGAGTGGGGGAGACCCAGTACTTC
TRBJ2-3 - TRBV4-2 - CASSQLGLATASTDTQYF TGTGCCAGCAGCCAATTAGGGTTAGCGACAGCCAGCACAGATACGCAGTATTTT
TRBJ2-3 many TRBV29-1 TRBD2 CSSRSGISTDTQYF TGCAGCTCCCGGAGCGGGATTAGCACAGATACGCAGTATTTT
TRBJ2-3 - TRBV11-2 TRBD2 CACSSGTSAKLDTQYF TGTGCCTGCAGCTCCGGGACTAGCGCCAAACTAGATACGCAGTATTTT
TRBJ2-7 - TRBV4-1 - CVSSQTFSGATYEQYF TGCGTCAGCAGCCAGACCTTTAGTGGGGCTACCTACGAGCAGTACTTC
TRBJ2-7 - TRBV11-1 TRBD1 CASSYLQGPSYEQHF TGTGCCAGCAGCTACCTACAGGGGCCGTCCTACGAACAGCATTTC